The 28 T cell receptor beta chains given below trace back to one sample, sequenced in a study of sequential checkpoint blockade in melanoma. TCRdb's copy holds only in-frame clones and misses some; the assay was immunoSEQ multiplex PCR. The data hold about 37,000 clones, with 32% observed a single time. As for treatment: randomized to nivolumab then ipilimumab (arm A) or the reverse (arm B). The starting material was tumor tissue (inferred from file names), obtained from a patient given nivolumab and ipilimumab in sequence. The origin of the receptors is a human donor with melanoma.

This clone was counted only a few times. V and J are TRBV6-8 and TRBJ2-2, with D possibly matching TRBD2 (5 bases). V lost 7 bases, J lost 1 base, and 10 bases lay in between. The germline V gene has CDR1 MNHGY and CDR2 SAAAGT. CDR3 length: 14 amino acids. This CDR3 reads CASNGERNTGELFF. CDR3 bases: TGTGCCAGCAATGGGGAGAGGAACACCGGGGAGCTGTTTTTT.

This chain connects TRBV9 to TRBJ2-6; TRBD1 matches 7 bases. Germline assignment: CDR1 SGDLS and CDR2 YYNGEE. The trim removed 5 bases at V and 1 base at J, leaving 9 bases unmatched. This CDR3 is built from 17 residues. The CDR3 DNA reads as TGTGCCAGCAGTGACAGGGTGATGAGTTCTGGGGCCAACGTCCTGACTTTC. Translating gives CASSDRVMSSGANVLTF.

This chain links TRBV19 with TRBJ1-1; TRBD1 agrees at 7 bases. J was trimmed by 6 bases and V by 1 base; bases with no gene match: 5. The CDR3 spans 14 residues. Germline assignment: CDR1 LNHDA and CDR2 SQIVND (reference sequence). The CDR3 DNA reads TGTGCCAGTAGTATAGGATGGCAGGGGGCTGAAGCTTTCTTT. Residues: CASSIGWQGAEAFF.

The table lists this clone with many counts. This chain connects TRBV7-6 to TRBJ1-5, with a weak D call TRBD1 (5 bases). The CDR3 is made up of 15 amino acids. V dropped 5 bases and J dropped 4 bases, with 15 bases sitting between them. The germline V gene encodes CDR1 SGHVS and CDR2 FNYEAQ. The DNA for the CDR3 is TGTGCCAGCAGCGCCCAAGACAGTGGGAATCAGCCCCAGCATTTT. Translated, it gives CASSAQDSGNQPQHF.

This clone was found a few times. V usage is TRBV11-3 and J usage is TRBJ2-5, with 8 bases fitting TRBD1. The CDR3 contains 15 residues. V was clipped by 5 bases and J by 5 bases; unmatched bases: 10. From germline, CDR1 is SGHNT and CDR2 YENEEA. Written as DNA, the CDR3 is TGTGCCAGCAGCGGGGGGACAGGCCGATTCGAGACCCAGTACTTC. This sequence encodes CASSGGTGRFETQYF.

In its sample, this clone was seen a few times. The chain joins TRBV10-3 to TRBJ1-2; the match to TRBD1 covers 7 bases. The germline CDR1 and CDR2 sequences are ENHRY and SYGVKD. Trimming at V came to 2 bases and at J to 8 bases, leaving 2 bases not matched to a gene. The CDR3 is 12 residues long. CDR3 in amino acids: CAISETGDGYTF. The CDR3 region has the DNA TGTGCCATCAGTGAGACAGGGGACGGCTACACCTTC.

This clone was picked up a small number of times. The J gene is TRBJ2-1, the V gene TRBV6-8, with 13 bases fitting TRBD2. J was trimmed by 7 bases and V by 5 bases; bases with no gene match: 8. CDR3 size: 16 residues. The germline V gene encodes CDR1 MNHGY and CDR2 SAAAGT. The CDR3 sequence is CASSNAGTSGNNEQFF. For the CDR3, the DNA is TGTGCCAGCAGTAACGCCGGGACTAGCGGGAATAATGAGCAGTTCTTC.

This clone was seen more than once but under ten times. The chain links TRBV30 to TRBJ2-1; 7 nucleotides align to TRBD2. Unmatched junction bases numbered 9, after V lost 4 bases and J lost 6 bases. There are 14 residues in the CDR3. CDR1 is GTSNPN and CDR2 is SVGIG in the germline V gene (reference sequence). The CDR3 is CAWTRGSGRNEQFF. For the CDR3, the DNA is TGTGCCTGGACCCGCGGGAGCGGGCGCAATGAGCAGTTCTTC.

This clone was recorded a few times. V and J are TRBV6-8 and TRBJ2-7; D not resolved. Per the germline V gene, CDR1 is MNHGY and CDR2 is SAAAGT. V lost 5 bases and J 0 bases, leaving 8 bases between the germline ends. This CDR3 has 13 amino acids. In DNA, the CDR3 is TGTGCCAGCAGTGGCAGCAACTCCTACGAGCAGTACTTC. This encodes CASSGSNSYEQYF.

The CDR3 loop is CASRGGVETQYF. The CDR3 DNA is TGTGCCAGTAGAGGTGGGGTTGAGACCCAGTACTTC. The V and J genes are TRBV19 and TRBJ2-5, with D uncertain. Germline V CDR1 and CDR2: LNHDA, SQIVND (reference sequence). V was clipped by 6 bases and J by 5 bases, with 10 bases between them. The CDR3 has 12 residues.

This clone was observed a few times. This chain connects TRBV7-6 to TRBJ2-1; 10 bases are a match to TRBD2. The V segment lost 7 bases and the J segment 3 bases; nucleotides outside the gene matches: 3. Germline assignment: CDR1 SGHVS and CDR2 FNYEAQ. The CDR3 runs to 14 residues. This CDR3 reads CASKVAGGYNEQFF. CDR3 nucleotides: TGTGCCAGCAAGGTAGCGGGAGGCTACAATGAGCAGTTCTTC.

The chain combines TRBV5-1 with TRBJ2-1; D gene unclear. CDR1 is SGHRS, CDR2 YFSETQ, per germline. The length of the CDR3 is 15 residues. V was shortened by 1 base and J by 2 bases, with 10 bases between the two germline ends. The chain's CDR3 is CASSLMAPAYNEQFF. CDR3 DNA sequence: TGCGCCAGCAGCTTGATGGCCCCTGCCTACAATGAGCAGTTCTTC.

This clone showed up just a few times. The chain joins TRBV6-8 to TRBJ2-2; possible D gene TRBD1, 5 bases. The V gene's germline CDR1 is MNHGY and CDR2 SAAAGT. The CDR3 is 16 amino acids. V dropped 4 bases and J dropped 1 base, with 13 bases sitting between them. This chain's CDR3 is CASSFVQGQNTGELFF. In DNA, the CDR3 is TGTGCCAGCAGTTTCGTCCAGGGCCAGAACACCGGGGAGCTGTTTTTT.

V is TRBV6-8 and J is TRBJ2-2, with D unresolved. The CDR3 consists of 14 residues. Germline loops: CDR1 MNHGY, CDR2 SAAAGT. The germline V and J ends were trimmed by 0 bases and 7 bases, with 9 bases remaining between them. The CDR3 DNA follows: TGTGCCAGCAGTTACTCGAAGTCTCACGGGGAGCTGTTTTTT. It encodes CASSYSKSHGELFF.

V is TRBV29-1 and J is TRBJ2-2; D remains unclear. There are 13 residues in the CDR3. V was trimmed by 7 bases and J by 6 bases, leaving 15 bases between them. Germline V lookup: CDR1 SQVTM, CDR2 ANQGSEA. CDR3 nucleotide sequence: TGCAGCGCCGACGACGTTGTCTCCGGGGAGCTGTTTTTT. Protein product: CSADDVVSGELFF.

The genes are TRBV19 and TRBJ1-2; D is unclear. Germline V gene sequence: CDR1 LNHDA, CDR2 SQIVND (reference sequence). V was trimmed by 6 bases and J by 3 bases, leaving 11 bases between them. The CDR3 is made up of 13 amino acids. The CDR3 region is CASSQTIYYGYTF. The CDR3 DNA reads as TGTGCCAGTAGCCAGACGATATACTATGGCTACACCTTC.

The chain employs TRBV19 and TRBJ1-4, with D hard to call. Trimming left V 2 bases short and J 11 bases short, with 9 bases between. There are 12 residues in the CDR3. CDR1 and CDR2 (germline): LNHDA, SQIVND (reference sequence). The CDR3 DNA reads TGTGCCAGTAGTATATGGACGGGGAAACTGTTTTTT. This sequence encodes CASSIWTGKLFF.

This chain uses TRBV29-1 with TRBJ2-7, with TRBD2 identical over 7 bases. Trimming took 5 bases from V and 2 from J; bases not matched to a gene: 9. CDR3 size: 14 residues. The germline CDR1 and CDR2 sequences are SQVTM and ANQGSEA. Here the CDR3 DNA reads TGCAGCGTTTCTGGGCGGGGGAGCGCCTACGAGCAGTACTTC. It encodes CSVSGRGSAYEQYF.

The genes are TRBV4-1 and TRBJ2-3, with D perhaps matching TRBD2 (6 bases). Trimming removed 3 bases from V and 5 bases from J, with 12 bases in between. This CDR3 comprises 14 residues. Germline CDR1 and CDR2: MGHRA and YSYEKL. The CDR3 DNA sequence: TGCGCCAGCAGCCAGCGGGACTGGGGAGATACGCAGTATTTT. Translation: CASSQRDWGDTQYF.

J is TRBJ2-2 and V is TRBV19; 7 bases map to TRBD1. This CDR3 has 13 amino acids. The junction had 4 bases not matched to a gene; V was cut back by 7 bases and J by 5 bases. Germline V gene sequence: CDR1 LNHDA, CDR2 SQIVND (reference sequence). CDR3 sequence: CASTLRGTGELFF. The CDR3 DNA sequence: TGTGCCAGTACCCTCAGGGGGACCGGGGAGCTGTTTTTT.

This clone occurred a few times. The chain is built from TRBV19 and TRBJ1-5; 9 bases fit TRBD1. Germline lookup yields CDR1 LNHDA and CDR2 SQIVND (reference sequence). This CDR3 comprises 15 residues. V was pared by 1 base and J by 5 bases, with 3 bases of the junction left unmatched. DNA for the CDR3: TGTGCCAGTAGTATAGTCGGGACAGGGTATCAGCCCCAGCATTTT. Encoded protein: CASSIVGTGYQPQHF.

The CDR3 DNA reads as TGCGCCAGCAGCCCCTGGACTAGCGGGATACAAGAGACCCAGTACTTC. Amino acids: CASSPWTSGIQETQYF. This sequence joins TRBV5-1 and TRBJ2-5; the match to TRBD2 covers 12 bases. This CDR3 has 16 residues. The trim removed 4 bases at V and 2 bases at J, leaving 6 bases unmatched. CDR1 SGHRS and CDR2 YFSETQ come from the germline V gene. Full variable domain (missing parts from reference TRBV5-1 and TRBJ2-5): KAGVTQTPRYLIKTRGQQVTLSCSPISGHRSVSWYQQTPGQGLQFLFEYFSETQRNKGNFPGRFSGRQFSNSRSEMNVSTLELGDSALYLCASSPWTSGIQETQYFGPGTRLLVL.

There are a few counts of this clone. This chain uses TRBV19 with TRBJ2-7; D might be TRBD2 (6 bases). The germline V gene encodes CDR1 LNHDA and CDR2 SQIVND (reference sequence). The CDR3 consists of 15 residues. Trimming pared 1 base from V and 3 bases from J, leaving 13 bases between. The CDR3 protein is CASSIASWGVYEQYF. Written as DNA, the CDR3 is TGTGCCAGTAGTATAGCCTCTTGGGGGGTCTACGAGCAGTACTTC.

The chain has TRBV19 and TRBJ1-5; 7 positions match TRBD1. V lost 7 bases to trimming and J lost 0 bases; unmatched junction nucleotides: 6. The germline V gene encodes CDR1 LNHDA and CDR2 SQIVND (reference sequence). The CDR3 is 15 amino acids. CDR3 protein: CASTGGTVSNQPQHF. CDR3 nucleotides: TGTGCCAGTACAGGGGGAACGGTTAGCAATCAGCCCCAGCATTTT. The variable domain in full, with the rest retrieved from reference TRBV19 and TRBJ1-5, is DGGITQSPKYLFRKEGQNVTLSCEQNLNHDAMYWYRQDPGQGLRLIYYSQIVNDFQKGDIAEGYSVSREKKESFPLTVTSAQKNPTAFYLCASTGGTVSNQPQHFGDGTRLSIL.

The chain links TRBV15 to TRBJ2-1; the D call may be TRBD1 or TRBD2 (5 bases each). Germline lookup yields CDR1 LNHNV and CDR2 YYDKDF (reference sequence). CDR3 length equals 17 residues. V dropped 3 bases and J dropped 4 bases, with 19 bases sitting between them. Written as DNA, the CDR3 is TGTGCCACCAGCAGGGACATCGGGGCTCGTATATACAATGAGCAGTTCTTC. Protein sequence: CATSRDIGARIYNEQFF.

This clone was counted many times. The rearrangement uses TRBV11-3 and TRBJ1-5; D remains unclear. This CDR3 has 17 residues. The V gene's germline CDR1 is SGHNT and CDR2 YENEEA. The germline V and J ends were trimmed by 3 bases and 2 bases, with 17 bases remaining between them. The chain's CDR3 is CASSFNSAGNGNQPQHF. As DNA, the CDR3 is TGTGCCAGCAGCTTTAATTCAGCCGGGAATGGCAATCAGCCCCAGCATTTT.

This clone was seen once. The chain combines TRBV30 with TRBJ1-1; D remains unclear. The germline V gene encodes CDR1 GTSNPN and CDR2 SVGIG (reference sequence). V was pared by 7 bases and J by 5 bases, with 11 bases between. There are 11 residues in the CDR3. DNA of the CDR3: TGTGCCTCTAAATCTTGGACTGAAGCTTTCTTT. Protein sequence: CASKSWTEAFF.

This clone was seen a handful of times. The chain uses TRBV18 and TRBJ2-2, with a weak D call TRBD1 (5 bases). The CDR3 contains 15 residues. The V end lost 4 bases, the J end lost 2 bases, and 11 bases lay between the germline ends. From germline, CDR1 is KGHSH and CDR2 LQKENI. As DNA, the CDR3 is TGTGCCAGCTCACGGCTCAGGGATAACACCGGGGAGCTGTTTTTT. Residues: CASSRLRDNTGELFF.